Following are 17 T cell receptor beta chains from one sample sequenced in a study of PD-L1 blockade in urothelial cancer. Time point given: pretreatment peripheral blood. Some clones are missing from TCRdb's copy, which holds only in-frame ones; the method was immunoSEQ multiplex PCR. The table includes tens of thousands of clones, 90% detected once. Sequences were derived from PBMCs, sampled around atezolizumab (anti-PD-L1) treatment. These TCRs come from a man between 60 and 75 years old with urothelial cancer.

CDR3: CASSSPIGDRANTEAFF. In DNA form, the CDR3 reads TGTGCCAGCAGCTCCCCAATCGGGGACAGGGCGAACACTGAAGCTTTCTTT. The V gene is TRBV7-9, the J gene TRBJ1-1; 9 nucleotides match TRBD1. The germline V gene has CDR1 SEHNR and CDR2 FQNEAQ (reference sequence). The V and J ends lost 4 bases and 1 base, in that order; junction bases with no gene match: 10. The CDR3 spans 17 residues.

V usage is TRBV7-3 and J usage is TRBJ2-1; 9 bases line up with TRBD2. The CDR3 runs 16 residues. Germline CDR1 reads SGHTA; CDR2 reads FQGTGA. J lost 6 bases, V lost 6 bases, and 12 bases had no gene match. CDR3 sequence (DNA): TGTGCCAGCAGTTTAGTTTCCGGGACTAGCTTCAATGAGCAGTTCTTC. Protein product: CASSLVSGTSFNEQFF.

The rearrangement joins TRBV5-1 to TRBJ2-5; 9 positions agree with TRBD2. The germline CDR1 and CDR2 sequences are SGHRS and YFSETQ. The ends lost 6 bases at V and 7 bases at J; junction bases unmatched: 13. The CDR3 spans 15 residues. This CDR3 is CASTLAGKPMGTQYF. The DNA of the CDR3 is TGCGCCAGCACCCTAGCGGGAAAGCCGATGGGGACCCAGTACTTC.

The V gene is TRBV30, the J gene TRBJ1-5; weak D call: TRBD1 (6 bases). Germline V gene sequence: CDR1 GTSNPN, CDR2 SVGIG (reference sequence). This CDR3 is built from 13 residues. Trimming removed 0 bases at V and 6 bases at J, with 9 bases between. CDR3 residues: CAWSVQGTQPQHF. CDR3 DNA sequence: TGTGCCTGGAGTGTCCAGGGGACTCAGCCCCAGCATTTT.

This clone was seen a few times. The J gene is TRBJ1-6, the V gene TRBV5-4; D possibly corresponds to TRBD1 (6 bases). CDR3 length equals 16 residues. V was pared by 2 bases and J by 8 bases, with 17 bases between. CDR1 and CDR2 (germline): SGHNT, YYREEE (reference sequence). CDR3 bases: TGTGCCAGCAGCTTCAAACCAACAGGGATGGATTCACCCCTCCACTTT. This gives the protein CASSFKPTGMDSPLHF.

Written as DNA, the CDR3 is TGCGCCAGCAGCTTGGTGGAGGGGTCAGATACGCAGTATTTT. Translation: CASSLVEGSDTQYF. The chain uses TRBV5-1 and TRBJ2-3; D might be TRBD2 (6 bases). V gave up 0 bases and J gave up 4 bases, with 9 bases separating them. Germline V CDR1 and CDR2: SGHRS, YFSETQ. The CDR3 is made up of 14 amino acids.

The V gene is TRBV6-1, the J gene TRBJ2-5; 12 nucleotides match TRBD1. The CDR3 is made up of 15 amino acids. The germline CDR1 and CDR2 sequences are MNHNS and SASEGT. Trimming at V came to 6 bases and at J to 5 bases, leaving 7 bases not matched to a gene. This CDR3 is CASRGDRGRSETQYF. For the CDR3, the DNA is TGTGCCAGCAGAGGGGACAGGGGGCGTTCGGAGACCCAGTACTTC.

The chain carries TRBV19 and TRBJ1-1, with 7 bases that match TRBD1. J was trimmed by 3 bases and V by 7 bases; bases with no gene match: 8. CDR3 length: 14 amino acids. Germline V gene lookup returns CDR1 LNHDA and CDR2 SQIVND (reference sequence). As DNA, the CDR3 is TGTGCCAGTAAAGAGACAGGGTGGGACACTGAAGCTTTCTTT. It codes for CASKETGWDTEAFF.

V is TRBV7-3 and J is TRBJ1-1, with 7 positions matching TRBD1. CDR3 length: 13 residues. Germline CDR1 is SGHTA and CDR2 is FQGTGA. V lost 2 bases and J lost 6; bases outside the gene matches: 3. The CDR3 sequence is CASSLGGTAEAFF. CDR3 sequence (DNA): TGTGCCAGCAGCTTAGGGGGGACAGCTGAAGCTTTCTTT.

This clone was seen only a few times. The chain links TRBV19 to TRBJ2-1; D may be TRBD1 (6 bases). The CDR3 is made up of 13 amino acids. Trimming took 3 bases from V and 8 from J, leaving 11 bases between them. Per the germline V gene, CDR1 is LNHDA and CDR2 is SQIVND (reference sequence). CDR3 amino acids: CASSITGSDEQFF. In nucleotides, the CDR3 is TGTGCCAGTAGTATCACAGGGTCGGATGAGCAGTTCTTC.

This chain uses TRBV2 with TRBJ2-5; tentatively, D is TRBD1 (5 bases). Germline assignment: CDR1 SNHLY and CDR2 FYNNEI. Deletions cut 5 bases from V and 5 bases from J, with 9 bases between. The CDR3 is made up of 12 amino acids. The DNA of the CDR3 is TGTGCCAGCAGTCAGGGTGAGGAGACCCAGTACTTC. Translated, it gives CASSQGEETQYF.

The CDR3 DNA sequence: TGCGCCAGCAGCGGGGGGACAGGGCGGGCCACTGAAGCTTTCTTT. Translation gives CASSGGTGRATEAFF. The V call is TRBV5-1, the J call TRBJ1-1, with 9 bases fitting TRBD1. Germline V gene data show CDR1 as SGHRS and CDR2 as YFSETQ. The CDR3 runs 15 residues. V lost 4 bases and J lost 4; bases outside the gene matches: 8.

V usage is TRBV18 and J usage is TRBJ2-2; 8 nucleotides agree with TRBD2. V was pared by 0 bases and J by 5 bases, with 5 bases of the junction left unmatched. The CDR3 runs to 16 residues. Germline V gene lookup returns CDR1 KGHSH and CDR2 LQKENI. The CDR3 spells CASSPPSGGPTGELFF. Here the CDR3 DNA reads TGTGCCAGCTCACCACCGTCGGGGGGGCCAACCGGGGAGCTGTTTTTT.

V gene TRBV5-1 combines with J gene TRBJ2-2; D gene uncertain. This CDR3 comprises 14 residues. Trimming left V 6 bases short and J 0 bases short, with 9 bases between. Per germline, CDR1 SGHRS and CDR2 YFSETQ. CDR3: CASMVAPNTGELFF. Here the CDR3 DNA reads TGCGCCAGCATGGTCGCGCCGAACACCGGGGAGCTGTTTTTT. Full variable domain (missing parts from reference TRBV5-1 and TRBJ2-2): KAGVTQTPRYLIKTRGQQVTLSCSPISGHRSVSWYQQTPGQGLQFLFEYFSETQRNKGNFPGRFSGRQFSNSRSEMNVSTLELGDSALYLCASMVAPNTGELFFGEGSRLTVL.

In its sample, this clone was seen a few times. The chain uses TRBV7-2 and TRBJ1-6; a possible D gene is TRBD1 (6 bases). The germline V and J ends were trimmed by 2 bases and 6 bases, with 14 bases remaining between them. This CDR3 spans 16 amino acids. Looked up from germline, CDR1 is SGHTA and CDR2 is FQGNSA. In DNA form, the CDR3 reads TGTGCCAGCAGCTTATTTGCAGGGGAGGGTAATTCACCCCTCCACTTT. Translated: CASSLFAGEGNSPLHF.

The chain has TRBV10-3 and TRBJ2-7; 13 bases map to TRBD2. The V segment lost 0 bases and the J segment 0 bases; nucleotides outside the gene matches: 5. Germline CDR1 reads ENHRY; CDR2 reads SYGVKD. The CDR3 totals 18 residues. The CDR3 region has the DNA TGTGCCATCAGTGAGTCGTCGGGACTAGCGGGGAGCTCCTACGAGCAGTACTTC. Translating gives CAISESSGLAGSSYEQYF.

The chain recombines TRBV5-1 with TRBJ1-3; 7 positions agree with TRBD1. Germline CDR1 reads SGHRS; CDR2 reads YFSETQ. V lost 4 bases, J lost 0 bases, and 4 bases stayed unmatched. The CDR3 is 15 residues long. CDR3 in amino acids: CASSPGTDSGNTIYF. The CDR3 nucleotides read TGCGCCAGCAGCCCGGGGACAGACTCTGGAAACACCATATATTTT. Complete variable domain (other parts from reference TRBV5-1 and TRBJ1-3): KAGVTQTPRYLIKTRGQQVTLSCSPISGHRSVSWYQQTPGQGLQFLFEYFSETQRNKGNFPGRFSGRQFSNSRSEMNVSTLELGDSALYLCASSPGTDSGNTIYFGEGSWLTVV.